The 26 T cell receptor beta chains listed next were all sequenced from one sample in a study of T cells expressing NK-cell markers. From its re-call of the 5' RACE reads, TCRdb lists each CDR3 protein once, without DNA. The sample's table shows 300,000 to 500,000 distinct CDR3 sequences. Sequenced: blood T cells: a sorted CD56 or NKG2C T cell subset, CD4+ or CD8+ T cells, or bulk PBMC T cells (not recorded which). The origin of the receptors is a woman in her forties or fifties in good health.

The gene calls are TRBV7-8 and TRBJ2-5; checking the TCRdb D call of TRBD2 is not possible without DNA. CDR1 SGHVS and CDR2 FQNEAQ come from the germline V gene. The length of the CDR3 is 15 residues. The CDR3 loop is CASGRRGSYQETQYF.

J is TRBJ2-1 and V is TRBV5-1; lacking DNA, the TRBD2 call made by TCRdb goes unchecked. The CDR3 sequence is 12 residues long. Germline CDR1 SGHRS, CDR2 YFSETQ. The CDR3 reads CASSGLANEQFF.

This rearrangement joins TRBV5-1 to TRBJ2-3; TCRdb's D call of TRBD1 is untestable without DNA. Germline V gives CDR1 SGHRS, CDR2 YFSETQ. This CDR3 is built from 15 residues. The CDR3: CASQEGQTSTDTQYF.

The genes are TRBV4-1 and TRBJ2-2; TCRdb returns TRBD1, unconfirmable since there is no DNA. This CDR3 has 17 amino acids. CDR1 and CDR2 from the germline V gene are MGHRA and YSYEKL. CDR3: CASSHIGTGHGTGELFF.

CDR3 sequence: CASSSLTAEETEAFF. This rearrangement joins TRBV27 to TRBJ1-1; TCRdb calls TRBD1, which cannot be checked without DNA. The germline CDR1 and CDR2 sequences are MNHEY and SMNVEV (reference sequence). CDR3 length equals 15 residues.

The CDR3 spells CASSLMGQGPGQYF. The genes are TRBV12-3 or TRBV12-4 and TRBJ2-7; TCRdb picks TRBD1, but there is no DNA to check that call. This CDR3 has 14 residues.

The chain carries TRBV2 and TRBJ2-7; TCRdb indicates TRBD2, and absent DNA this call remains unverified. The CDR3 contains 16 residues. Germline loops: CDR1 SNHLY, CDR2 FYNNEI. This chain's CDR3 is CASRAGLAGERNEQYF.

The chain employs TRBV5-1 and TRBJ2-1; the TCRdb D gene call, TRBD2, has no DNA to confirm it. Germline CDR1 and CDR2: SGHRS and YFSETQ. There are 19 residues in the CDR3. The CDR3 sequence: CASSLAGLARGGGFLEQFF. Full variable domain (missing parts from reference TRBV5-1 and TRBJ2-1): KAGVTQTPRYLIKTRGQQVTLSCSPISGHRSVSWYQQTPGQGLQFLFEYFSETQRNKGNFPGRFSGRQFSNSRSEMNVSTLELGDSALYLCASSLAGLARGGGFLEQFFGPGTRLTVL.

The chain joins TRBV2 to TRBJ2-5; checking the TCRdb D call of TRBD1 is not possible without DNA. This CDR3 is 16 amino acids long. Germline loops: CDR1 SNHLY, CDR2 FYNNEI. The CDR3 is CASSDMGQGSQETQYF.

This chain joins TRBV7-3 and TRBJ2-1; as DNA is missing, the TRBD2 call by TCRdb cannot be tested. Germline CDR1 and CDR2: SGHTA and FQGTGA. The CDR3 contains 14 residues. CDR3 protein: CASSYSGGYNEQFF.

J is TRBJ2-1 and V is TRBV29-1. The CDR3 loop spans 14 amino acids. CDR1 SQVTM and CDR2 ANQGSEA come from the germline V gene. The CDR3 is CSVELPVTYNEQFF.

The CDR3 loop reads CASSLPGEISYEQYF. This chain joins TRBV12-3 or TRBV12-4 and TRBJ2-7; TCRdb selects TRBD1, and the lack of DNA leaves this call unchecked. This CDR3 contains 15 residues.

The V and J genes are TRBV20-1 and TRBJ1-2; absent DNA, TCRdb's TRBD1 call cannot be checked. Germline V gene data show CDR1 as DFQATT and CDR2 as SNEGSKA (reference sequence). CDR3 length: 15 amino acids. The CDR3: CSAWDRRLANYGYTF.

This chain connects TRBV4-2 to TRBJ2-3; the TRBD2 assignment by TCRdb is unverifiable without DNA. The germline V gene encodes CDR1 LGHNA and CDR2 YNFKEQ. This CDR3 is built from 18 residues. CDR3 sequence reads: CASSPTPALAGGADTQYF.

This sequence joins TRBV29-1 and TRBJ2-1; lacking DNA, the TRBD2 call made by TCRdb goes unchecked. The CDR3 extends over 14 amino acids. From germline, CDR1 is SQVTM and CDR2 ANQGSEA. The CDR3 sequence is CSVVYRGRLHEQFF.

This chain uses TRBV7-8 with TRBJ2-2. The CDR3 is 14 residues long. The germline CDR1 and CDR2 sequences are SGHVS and FQNEAQ. CDR3 residues: CASSLARITGELFF.

This chain links TRBV7-2 with TRBJ2-7; TCRdb's D gene call, TRBD2, goes unchecked for lack of DNA. This CDR3 contains 15 residues. Germline assignment: CDR1 SGHTA and CDR2 FQGNSA. CDR3: CASSLEAGGGYEQYF. The entire variable domain, with the rest obtained from reference TRBV7-2 and TRBJ2-7, is as follows: GAGVSQSPSNKVTEKGKDVELRCDPISGHTALYWYRQSLGQGLEFLIYFQGNSAPDKSGLPSDRFSAERTGGSVSTLTIQRTQQEDSAVYLCASSLEAGGGYEQYFGPGTRLTVT.

V gene TRBV6-5 combines with J gene TRBJ1-6; TCRdb names TRBD1, which stays unverified in the absence of DNA. Per the germline V gene, CDR1 is MNHEY and CDR2 is SVGAGI. This CDR3 has 16 amino acids. The CDR3 spells CASSYEIAPVHSPLHF.

This rearrangement joins TRBV4-1 to TRBJ1-2; TCRdb gives TRBD1 as the D gene, but with no DNA this cannot be confirmed. The CDR3 contains 15 residues. Germline V gene lookup returns CDR1 MGHRA and CDR2 YSYEKL. The CDR3: CASRLQWQGQGGYTF.

The J gene is TRBJ1-2, the V gene TRBV12-3 or TRBV12-4; the TCRdb D gene call, TRBD1, has no DNA to confirm it. CDR3 length equals 14 residues. CDR3 amino acids: CASSKTTGIDGYTF.

V gene TRBV5-5 combines with J gene TRBJ2-1; TCRdb picks TRBD1, but there is no DNA to check that call. Germline CDR1 SGHKS, CDR2 YYEKEE (reference sequence). The CDR3 has 11 amino acids. The CDR3 sequence is CASSGGARRFF.

V usage is TRBV12-3 or TRBV12-4 and J usage is TRBJ2-1. This CDR3 is 15 amino acids long. Here the CDR3 reads CASTLAGSSYNEQFF.

This chain links TRBV7-2 with TRBJ1-3. The CDR3 has 16 residues. In germline, CDR1 is SGHTA, CDR2 FQGNSA. CDR3 sequence: CASSYALAGSGNTIYF.

The CDR3 loop reads CASSRPSPLAKLFF. The chain recombines TRBV14 with TRBJ2-2; TCRdb names TRBD2, which stays unverified in the absence of DNA. This CDR3 has 14 residues. Germline loops: CDR1 SGHDN, CDR2 FVKESK. Filled out from reference TRBV14 and TRBJ2-2, the complete variable domain reads EAGVTQFPSHSVIEKGQTVTLRCDPISGHDNLYWYRRVMGKEIKFLLHFVKESKQDESGMPNNRFLAERTGGTYSTLKVQPAELEDSGVYFCASSRPSPLAKLFFGEGSRLTVL.

This chain joins TRBV9 and TRBJ2-5. The V gene's germline CDR1 is SGDLS and CDR2 YYNGEE. The CDR3 is 14 amino acids. Here the CDR3 reads CASSVGPIKLSQYF.

The chain has TRBV14 and TRBJ2-7; TCRdb returns TRBD1, unconfirmable since there is no DNA. There are 15 residues in the CDR3. The germline CDR1 and CDR2 sequences are SGHDN and FVKESK. CDR3 in amino acids: CASSQAGQYRYEQYF.